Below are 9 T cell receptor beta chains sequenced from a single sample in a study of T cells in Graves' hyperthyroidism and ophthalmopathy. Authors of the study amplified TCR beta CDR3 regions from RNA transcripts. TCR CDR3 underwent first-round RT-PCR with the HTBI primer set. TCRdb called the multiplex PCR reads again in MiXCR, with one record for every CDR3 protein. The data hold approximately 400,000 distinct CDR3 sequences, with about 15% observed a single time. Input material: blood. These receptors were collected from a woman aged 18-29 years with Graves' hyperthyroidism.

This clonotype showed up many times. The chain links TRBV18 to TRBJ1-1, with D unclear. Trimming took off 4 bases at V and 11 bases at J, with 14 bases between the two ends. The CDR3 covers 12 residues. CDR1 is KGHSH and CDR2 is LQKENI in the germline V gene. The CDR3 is CASSQDGPGAFF. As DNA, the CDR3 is TGTGCCAGCTCACAGGACGGCCCTGGGGCTTTCTTT.

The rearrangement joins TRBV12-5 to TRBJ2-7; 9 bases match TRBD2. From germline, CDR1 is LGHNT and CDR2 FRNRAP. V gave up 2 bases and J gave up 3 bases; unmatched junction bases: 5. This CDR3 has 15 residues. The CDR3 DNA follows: TGTGCTAGTGGTTTGATTAGCGGGAGATACTACGAGCAGTACTTC. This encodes CASGLISGRYYEQYF.

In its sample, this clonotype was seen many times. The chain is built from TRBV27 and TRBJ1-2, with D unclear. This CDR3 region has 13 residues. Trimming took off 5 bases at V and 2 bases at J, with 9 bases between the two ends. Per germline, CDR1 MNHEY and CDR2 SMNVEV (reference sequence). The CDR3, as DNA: TGTGCCAGCAGTATCAGCCCCAACTATGGCTACACCTTC. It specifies CASSISPNYGYTF.

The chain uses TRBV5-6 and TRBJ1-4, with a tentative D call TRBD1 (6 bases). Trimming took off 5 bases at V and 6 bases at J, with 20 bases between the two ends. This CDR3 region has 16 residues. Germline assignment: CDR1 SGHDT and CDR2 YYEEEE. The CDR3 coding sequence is TGTGCCAGCAGTTCAAAGGGGGGGAGTGCGGATGAAAAACTGTTTTTT. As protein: CASSSKGGSADEKLFF. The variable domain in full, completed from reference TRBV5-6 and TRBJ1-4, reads DAGVTQSPTHLIKTRGQQVTLRCSPKSGHDTVSWYQQALGQGPQFIFQYYEEEERQRGNFPDRFSGHQFPNYSSELNVNALLLGDSALYLCASSSKGGSADEKLFFGSGTQLSVL.

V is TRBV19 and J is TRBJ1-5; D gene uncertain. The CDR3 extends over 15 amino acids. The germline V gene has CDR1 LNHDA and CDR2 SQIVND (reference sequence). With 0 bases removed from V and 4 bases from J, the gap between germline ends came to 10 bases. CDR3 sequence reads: CASSIESGGNQPQHF. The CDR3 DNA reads TGTGCCAGTAGTATAGAATCCGGCGGTAATCAGCCCCAGCATTTT.

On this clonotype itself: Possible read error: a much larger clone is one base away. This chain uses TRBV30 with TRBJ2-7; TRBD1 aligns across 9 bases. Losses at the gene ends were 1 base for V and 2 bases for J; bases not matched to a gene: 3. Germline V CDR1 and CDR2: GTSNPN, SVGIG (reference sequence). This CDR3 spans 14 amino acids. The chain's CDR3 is CAWSGRQGAYEQYF. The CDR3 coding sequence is TGTGCCTGGAGTGGACGACAGGGGGCCTACGAGCAGTACTTC. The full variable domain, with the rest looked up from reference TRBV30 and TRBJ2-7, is SQTIHQWPATLVQPVGSPLSLECTVEGTSNPNLYWYRQAAGRGLQLLFYSVGIGQISSEVPQNLSASRPQDRQFILSSKKLLLSDSGFYLCAWSGRQGAYEQYFGPGTRLTVT.

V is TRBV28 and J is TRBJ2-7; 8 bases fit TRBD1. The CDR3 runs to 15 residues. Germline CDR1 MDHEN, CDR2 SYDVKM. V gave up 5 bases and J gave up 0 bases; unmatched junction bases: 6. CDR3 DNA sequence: TGTGCCAGCAGTCTCCGGGACAGGAGCTCCTACGAGCAGTACTTC. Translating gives CASSLRDRSSYEQYF. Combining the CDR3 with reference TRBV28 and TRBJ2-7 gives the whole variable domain DVKVTQSSRYLVKRTGEKVFLECVQDMDHENMFWYRQDPGLGLRLIYFSYDVKMKEKGDIPEGYSVSREKKERFSLILESASTNQTSMYLCASSLRDRSSYEQYFGPGTRLTVT.

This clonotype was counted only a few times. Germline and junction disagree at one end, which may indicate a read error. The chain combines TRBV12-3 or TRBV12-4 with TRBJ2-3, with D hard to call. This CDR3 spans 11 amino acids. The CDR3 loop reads CAGRLIDTQYF. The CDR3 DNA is TGTGCCGGCAGGTTAATAGATACGCAGTATTTT.

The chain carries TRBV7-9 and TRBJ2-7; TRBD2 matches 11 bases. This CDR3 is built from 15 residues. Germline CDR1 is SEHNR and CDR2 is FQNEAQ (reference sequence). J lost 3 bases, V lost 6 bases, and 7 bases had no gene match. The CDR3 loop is CASRTLAGDGYEQYF. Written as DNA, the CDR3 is TGTGCCAGCAGGACACTAGCGGGAGATGGCTACGAGCAGTACTTC.